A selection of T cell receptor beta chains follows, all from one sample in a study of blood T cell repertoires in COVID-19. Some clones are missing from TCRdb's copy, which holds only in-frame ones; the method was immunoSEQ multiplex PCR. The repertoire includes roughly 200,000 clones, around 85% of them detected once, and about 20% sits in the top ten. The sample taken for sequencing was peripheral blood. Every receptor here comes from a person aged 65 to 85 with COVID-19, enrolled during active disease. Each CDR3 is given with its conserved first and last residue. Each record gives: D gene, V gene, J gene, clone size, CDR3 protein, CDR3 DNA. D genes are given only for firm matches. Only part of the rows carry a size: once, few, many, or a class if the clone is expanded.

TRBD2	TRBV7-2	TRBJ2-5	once	CASSLESAGVGETQYF	TGTGCCAGCAGCTTAGAGTCGGCGGGAGTAGGAGAGACCCAGTACTTC
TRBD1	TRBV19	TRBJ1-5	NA	CASSILGQGGQPQHF	TGTGCCAGTAGTATTCTCGGACAGGGAGGTCAGCCCCAGCATTTT
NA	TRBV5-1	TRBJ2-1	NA	CASSLSPVLEQFF	TGCGCCAGCAGCTTATCACCAGTGCTTGAGCAGTTCTTC
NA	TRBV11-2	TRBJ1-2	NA	CASSSPRQYGYTF	TGTGCCAGCAGCTCCCCCAGGCAGTATGGCTACACCTTC
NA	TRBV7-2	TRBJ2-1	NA	CASSLVGSFLGNEQFF	TGTGCCAGCAGCTTAGTAGGGAGCTTTCTGGGGAATGAGCAGTTCTTC
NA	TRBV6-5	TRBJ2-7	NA	CASSYFRGNLYEQYF	TGTGCCAGCAGTTACTTTAGGGGCAACCTTTACGAGCAGTACTTC
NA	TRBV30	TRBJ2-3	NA	CACSTVLDTQYF	TGTGCCTGCTCTACAGTCCTGGATACGCAGTATTTT
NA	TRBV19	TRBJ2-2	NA	CASSIAPAGGGTGELFF	TGTGCCAGTAGTATAGCCCCTGCCGGGGGAGGTACCGGGGAGCTGTTTTTT
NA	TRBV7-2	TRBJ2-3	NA	CASSLVGTPQGTDTQYF	TGTGCCAGCAGCTTAGTAGGGACACCTCAAGGTACAGATACGCAGTATTTT
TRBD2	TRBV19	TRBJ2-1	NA	CASTKAGGRAAYNEQFF	TGTGCCAGCACCAAGGCTGGCGGGAGGGCCGCGTACAATGAGCAGTTCTTC
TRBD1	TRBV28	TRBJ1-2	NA	CASRTAGTDYGYTF	TGTGCCAGCAGGACAGCCGGGACAGACTATGGCTACACCTTC
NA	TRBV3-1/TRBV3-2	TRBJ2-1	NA	CASSQGSSREQFF	TGTGCCAGCAGCCAGGGGTCTAGCCGCGAGCAGTTCTTC
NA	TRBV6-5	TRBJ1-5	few	CASSMGGLGNQPQHF	TGTGCCAGCAGTATGGGGGGTTTGGGCAATCAGCCCCAGCATTTT
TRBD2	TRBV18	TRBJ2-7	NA	CASSPWASGTTGMYEQYF	TGTGCCAGCTCACCCTGGGCTAGCGGAACGACTGGGATGTACGAGCAGTACTTC
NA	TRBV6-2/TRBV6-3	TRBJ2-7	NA	CASSLRAGQRLSYEQYF	TGTGCCAGCAGCCTTAGGGCGGGACAGAGACTCTCCTACGAGCAGTACTTC
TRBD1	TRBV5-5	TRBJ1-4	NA	CASRTGQSTNEKLFF	TGTGCCAGCAGAACGGGACAGTCAACTAATGAAAAACTGTTTTTT
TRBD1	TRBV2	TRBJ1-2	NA	CASSDTTGTNYGYTF	TGTGCCAGCAGTGATACGACAGGGACTAACTATGGCTACACCTTC
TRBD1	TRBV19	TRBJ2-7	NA	CASRRDRKYEQYF	TGTGCCAGTAGACGGGACAGAAAATACGAGCAGTACTTC
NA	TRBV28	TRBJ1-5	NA	CASSLLGLGARNQPQHF	TGTGCCAGCAGTTTATTAGGACTGGGGGCACGCAATCAGCCCCAGCATTTT
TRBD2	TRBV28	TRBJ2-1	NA	CASSPSGGITYNEQFF	TGTGCCAGCAGTCCTAGCGGGGGGATTACATACAATGAGCAGTTCTTC
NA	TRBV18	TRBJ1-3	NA	CASSQNGQSVPVSGNTIYF	TGTGCCAGCTCCCAGAACGGTCAGAGCGTTCCTGTCTCTGGAAACACCATATATTTT
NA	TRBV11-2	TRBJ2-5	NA	CASSPRQIETQYF	TGTGCCAGCAGCCCTCGACAGATAGAGACCCAGTACTTC
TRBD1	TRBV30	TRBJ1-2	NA	CAWDRGIYGYTF	TGTGCCTGGGACAGGGGGATCTATGGCTACACCTTC
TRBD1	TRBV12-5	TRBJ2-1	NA	CASGLGQGTEQFF	TGTGCTAGTGGTTTGGGACAGGGGACTGAGCAGTTCTTC
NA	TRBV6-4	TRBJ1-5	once	CASSEQGGGAQPQHF	TGTGCCAGCAGTGAACAGGGCGGGGGTGCTCAGCCCCAGCATTTT
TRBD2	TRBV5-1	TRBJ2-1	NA	CASSLGGLAAYNEQFF	TGCGCCAGCAGCTTGGGGGGACTAGCGGCATACAATGAGCAGTTCTTC
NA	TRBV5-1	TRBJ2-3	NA	CASSLDGTSTDTQYF	TGCGCCAGCAGCTTGGACGGTACTAGCACAGATACGCAGTATTTT
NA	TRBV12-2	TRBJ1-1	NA	CASRLVSQPGLRGTEAFF	TGTGCAAGTCGCTTAGTCTCTCAACCAGGGCTCCGTGGCACTGAAGCTTTCTTT
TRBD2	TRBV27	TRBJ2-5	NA	CASSFLTSFQETQYF	TGTGCCAGCAGTTTTCTGACTAGCTTCCAAGAGACCCAGTACTTC
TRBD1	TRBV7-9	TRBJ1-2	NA	CASRDTGGHYGYTF	TGTGCCAGCAGGGACACAGGGGGCCACTATGGCTACACCTTC
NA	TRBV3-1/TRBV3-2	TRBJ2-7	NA	CASSMHVGGRSPYEQYF	TGTGCCAGCAGTATGCATGTCGGGGGGCGCAGCCCCTACGAGCAGTACTTC
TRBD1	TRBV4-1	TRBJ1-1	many	CASSQEGQLKFMNTEAFF	TGCGCCAGCAGCCAAGAGGGACAGTTAAAATTCATGAACACTGAAGCTTTCTTT
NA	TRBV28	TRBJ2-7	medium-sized	CASSLVESYEQYF	TGTGCCAGCAGTTTGGTGGAGTCCTACGAGCAGTACTTC
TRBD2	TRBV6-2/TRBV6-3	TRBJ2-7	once	CASSYGEGRRYEQYF	TGTGCCAGCAGTTATGGGGAGGGGCGGAGGTACGAGCAGTACTTC
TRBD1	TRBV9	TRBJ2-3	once	CASSVVQGAGDTQYF	TGTGCCAGCAGCGTAGTGCAGGGGGCGGGGGATACGCAGTATTTT
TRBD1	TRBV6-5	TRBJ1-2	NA	CASYRGAYGYTF	TGTGCCAGCTACAGGGGTGCCTATGGCTACACCTTC
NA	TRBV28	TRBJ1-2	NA	CASSSVRMRNYGYTF	TGTGCCAGCAGTTCAGTCAGAATGAGGAACTATGGCTACACCTTC
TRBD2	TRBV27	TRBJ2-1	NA	CASSSSGRYNEQFF	TGTGCCAGCAGTAGTAGCGGGAGATACAATGAGCAGTTCTTC
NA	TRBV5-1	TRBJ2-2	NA	CASSHFGRTPNTGELFF	TGCGCCAGCAGTCATTTCGGTAGGACTCCGAACACCGGGGAGCTGTTTTTT
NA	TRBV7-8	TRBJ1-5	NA	CASSETGGVPEPQHF	TGTGCCAGCAGCGAGACGGGGGGGGTACCTGAGCCCCAGCATTTT
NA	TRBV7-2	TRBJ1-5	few	CASSLFFQSNQPQHF	TGTGCCAGCAGCTTATTTTTTCAAAGCAATCAGCCCCAGCATTTT
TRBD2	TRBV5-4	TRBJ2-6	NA	CASSPSGGSPWVSGANVLTF	TGTGCCAGCAGTCCTAGCGGGGGGTCCCCTTGGGTGTCTGGGGCCAACGTCCTGACTTTC
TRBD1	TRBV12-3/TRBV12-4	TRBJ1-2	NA	CASSGQGWYGYTF	TGTGCCAGCAGCGGACAGGGGTGGTATGGCTACACCTTC
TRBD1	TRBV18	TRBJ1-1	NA	CASSLRQGADTEAFF	TGTGCCAGCTCACTCCGACAGGGTGCCGACACTGAAGCTTTCTTT
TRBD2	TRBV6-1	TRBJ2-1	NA	CASSGLAGGPYNEQFF	TGTGCCAGCAGTGGATTAGCGGGAGGCCCCTACAATGAGCAGTTCTTC